This T cell receptor (beta chain) was sequenced in a study of blood T cell repertoires in COVID-19 (dated by TCRdb to the early 2020s). About the full investigation: Samples from collaborators originated in the United States, Italy and Spain and spanned both the acute and convalescent phases of COVID-19. Sample metadata almost always included a de-identified subject ID, COVID-19 status, age in years and sex. HLA class I and class II types, where available, came from metadata supplied by the sample provider rather than from assay-based typing. The samples were drawn from the first 160 participants of the ongoing ImmuneRACE study and from 1,254 subjects provided by 6 global collaborators. A freely available public database, intended as a resource for researchers studying the immune response to SARS-CoV-2, is where the repertoires were released. Subjects who had been exposed to COVID-19, were actively infected with it, or had recovered from it provided the deeply sampled blood TCRbeta repertoires that made up the dataset. The material from the prospective study consisted of cDNA or gDNA derived from T cells, B-cell-depleted T cells, or PBMCs. On the study overall, not on this receptor specifically: The quantity of clinical and demographic metadata differed by source and by participant and was supplied without curation.

The CDR3 sequence holds 12 residues, the cysteine and phenylalanine included. The read is trimmed to its CDR3 DNA, 36 bases read in frame from base 1. V is clipped by 4 bases and J by 6 bases, and the sequence between their germline boundaries is 10 bases long. In the germline V gene, CDR1 corresponds to SQVTM and CDR2 to ANQGSEA. The immunoSEQ Assay, a bias-controlled multiplex PCR, was used to amplify TCRbeta CDR3 regions from genomic DNA. As for the original processing: The number of nucleated cells in each sample was estimated by amplification of reference gene primers within the assay. To quantify the absolute abundance of each unique TCRbeta CDR3 rearrangement, sequence reads were collapsed and filtered. Productive Simpson clonality was computed per sample as the square root of Simpson's diversity index over productive rearrangements. The table was pulled from immuneACCESS by TCRdb, which kept in-frame rearrangements only. Such tables lose some clones; where checked, under half of the loss comes from unresolved V genes, and the rest has no known cause. V and J calls and clone size come straight from that table; D and trimming were deduced from the DNA. The sample data list approximately 130,000 clones, and approximately 87% of these were observed just once. The ten biggest clones cover around 4% of the sample.

With respect to this clone: The antigen this receptor binds is unknown. No qualities accompany the bases; no much larger clone lies one base away.

Each collaborating institution followed its own protocols to collect whole blood in K2EDTA tubes. For TCRbeta analysis, collaborators shipped samples as frozen whole blood, isolated PBMCs, or DNA extracted from either of those sample types. The chain couples TRBV29-1 to TRBJ2-1, and the D gene may be TRBD1, 5 bases matching. The sample consisted of peripheral blood. The clonotype originates from a man in his sixties with acute or convalescent COVID-19. The CDR3 loop reads CSVAQGSNEQFF. The nucleotide sequence is given as TGCAGCGTTGCCCAGGGTTCCAATGAGCAGTTCTTC.